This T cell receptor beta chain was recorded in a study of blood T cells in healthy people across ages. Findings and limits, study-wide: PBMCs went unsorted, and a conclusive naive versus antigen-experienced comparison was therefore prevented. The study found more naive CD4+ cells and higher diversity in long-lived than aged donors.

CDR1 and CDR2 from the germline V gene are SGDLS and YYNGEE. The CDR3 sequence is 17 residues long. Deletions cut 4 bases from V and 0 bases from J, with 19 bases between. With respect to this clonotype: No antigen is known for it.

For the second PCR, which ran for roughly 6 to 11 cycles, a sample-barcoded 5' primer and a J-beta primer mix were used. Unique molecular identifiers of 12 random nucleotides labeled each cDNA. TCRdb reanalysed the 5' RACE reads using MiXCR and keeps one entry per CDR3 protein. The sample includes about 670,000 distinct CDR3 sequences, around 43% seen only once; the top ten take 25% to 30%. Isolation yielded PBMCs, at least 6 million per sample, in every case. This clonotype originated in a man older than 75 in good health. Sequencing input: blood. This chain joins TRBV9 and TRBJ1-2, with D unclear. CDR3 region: CASSLVSGGSSNYGYTF. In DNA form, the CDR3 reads TGTGCCAGCAGCTTAGTCAGTGGCGGTTCGTCTAACTATGGCTACACCTTC. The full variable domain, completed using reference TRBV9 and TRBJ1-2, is DSGVTQTPKHLITATGQRVTLRCSPRSGDLSVYWYQQSLDQGLQFLIQYYNGEERAKGNILERFSAQQFPDLHSELNLSSLELGDSALYFCASSLVSGGSSNYGYTFGSGTRLTVV.